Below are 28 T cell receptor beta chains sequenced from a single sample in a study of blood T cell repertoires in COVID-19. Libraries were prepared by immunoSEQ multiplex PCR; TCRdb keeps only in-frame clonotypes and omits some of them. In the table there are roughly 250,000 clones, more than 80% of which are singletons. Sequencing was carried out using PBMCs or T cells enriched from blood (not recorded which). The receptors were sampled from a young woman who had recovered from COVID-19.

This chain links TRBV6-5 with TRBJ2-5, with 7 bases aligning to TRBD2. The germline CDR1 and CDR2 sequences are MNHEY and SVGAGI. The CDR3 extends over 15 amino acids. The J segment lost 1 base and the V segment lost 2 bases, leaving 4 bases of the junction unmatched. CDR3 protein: CASSYEGRGQETQYF. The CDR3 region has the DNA TGTGCCAGCAGTTACGAAGGGAGGGGCCAAGAGACCCAGTACTTC.

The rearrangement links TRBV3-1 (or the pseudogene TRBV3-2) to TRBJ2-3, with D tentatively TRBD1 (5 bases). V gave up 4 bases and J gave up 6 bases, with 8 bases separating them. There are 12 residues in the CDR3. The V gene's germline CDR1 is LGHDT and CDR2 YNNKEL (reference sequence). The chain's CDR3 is CASSPKGDTQYF. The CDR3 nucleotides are TGTGCCAGCAGCCCCAAGGGGGATACGCAGTATTTT.

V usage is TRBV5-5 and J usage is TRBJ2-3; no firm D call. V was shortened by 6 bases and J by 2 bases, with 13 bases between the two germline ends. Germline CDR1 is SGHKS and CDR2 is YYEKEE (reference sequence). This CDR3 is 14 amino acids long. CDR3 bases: TGTGCCAGCACCCTACCGACTGCCACAGATACGCAGTATTTT. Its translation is CASTLPTATDTQYF.

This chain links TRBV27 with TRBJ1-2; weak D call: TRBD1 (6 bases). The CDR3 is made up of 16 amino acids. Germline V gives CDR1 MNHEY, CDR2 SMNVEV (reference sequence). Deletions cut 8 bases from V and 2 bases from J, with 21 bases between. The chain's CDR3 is CASGWAGAISNYGYTF. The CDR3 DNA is TGTGCCAGCGGTTGGGCAGGGGCCATCTCGAACTATGGCTACACCTTC.

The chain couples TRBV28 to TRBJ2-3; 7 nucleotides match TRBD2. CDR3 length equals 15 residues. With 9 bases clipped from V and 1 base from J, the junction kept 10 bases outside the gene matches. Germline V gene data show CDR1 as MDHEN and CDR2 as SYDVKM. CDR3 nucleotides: TGTGCCAGACTGGGAGGGGTTGATGGCACAGATACGCAGTATTTT. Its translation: CARLGGVDGTDTQYF.

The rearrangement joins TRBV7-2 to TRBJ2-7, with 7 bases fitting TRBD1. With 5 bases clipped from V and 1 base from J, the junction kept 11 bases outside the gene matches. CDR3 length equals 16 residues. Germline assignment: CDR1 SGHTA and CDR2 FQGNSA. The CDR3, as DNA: TGTGCCAGCAGCCCCCACGGGACAGCCGTATCCTACGAGCAGTACTTC. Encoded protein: CASSPHGTAVSYEQYF.

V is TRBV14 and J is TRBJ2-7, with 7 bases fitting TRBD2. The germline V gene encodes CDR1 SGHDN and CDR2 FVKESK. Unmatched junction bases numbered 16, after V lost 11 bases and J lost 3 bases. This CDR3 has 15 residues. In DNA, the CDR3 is TGTGCCGGAAAACCCGCTAGCGGAAAGTACTACGAGCAGTACTTC. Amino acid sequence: CAGKPASGKYYEQYF.

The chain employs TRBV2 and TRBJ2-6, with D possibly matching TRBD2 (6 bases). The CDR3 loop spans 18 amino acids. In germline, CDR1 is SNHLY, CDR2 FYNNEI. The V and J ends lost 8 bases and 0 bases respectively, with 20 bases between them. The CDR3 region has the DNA TGTGCCAGCTCTCGAGTGGGGGGTACTACCTCTGGGGCCAACGTCCTGACTTTC. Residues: CASSRVGGTTSGANVLTF.

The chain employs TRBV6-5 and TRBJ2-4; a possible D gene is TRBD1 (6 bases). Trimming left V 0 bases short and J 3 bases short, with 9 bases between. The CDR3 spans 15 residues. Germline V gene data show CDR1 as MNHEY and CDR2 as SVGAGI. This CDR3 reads CASSYSWDNKNIQYF. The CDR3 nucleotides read TGTGCCAGCAGTTACTCCTGGGACAACAAAAACATTCAGTACTTC.

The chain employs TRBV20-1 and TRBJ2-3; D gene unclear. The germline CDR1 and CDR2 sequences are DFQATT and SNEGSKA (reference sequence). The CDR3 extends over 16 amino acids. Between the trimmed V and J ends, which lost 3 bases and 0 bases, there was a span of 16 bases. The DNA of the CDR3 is TGCAGTGCTAGTCACCGCGGCAGTTCTAGCACAGATACGCAGTATTTT. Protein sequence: CSASHRGSSSTDTQYF.

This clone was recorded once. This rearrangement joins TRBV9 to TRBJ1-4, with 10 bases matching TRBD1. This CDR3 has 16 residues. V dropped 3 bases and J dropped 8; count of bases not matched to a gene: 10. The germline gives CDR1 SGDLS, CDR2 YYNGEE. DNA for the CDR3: TGTGCCAGCAGCGCGGAGGGACAGGGGCTACAGGAAAAACTGTTTTTT. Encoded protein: CASSAEGQGLQEKLFF.

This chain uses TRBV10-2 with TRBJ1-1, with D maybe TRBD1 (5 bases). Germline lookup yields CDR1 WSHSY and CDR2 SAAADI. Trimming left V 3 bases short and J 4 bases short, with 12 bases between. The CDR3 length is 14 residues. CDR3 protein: CASSEVRGGTEAFF. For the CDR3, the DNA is TGCGCCAGCAGTGAAGTAAGGGGAGGCACTGAAGCTTTCTTT.

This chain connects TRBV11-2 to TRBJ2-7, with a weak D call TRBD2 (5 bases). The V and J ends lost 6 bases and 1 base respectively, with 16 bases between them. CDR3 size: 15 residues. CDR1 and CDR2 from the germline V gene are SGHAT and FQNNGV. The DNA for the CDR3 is TGTGCCAGCAGAGGTCCCCGGGGAAAATCCTACGAGCAGTACTTC. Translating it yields CASRGPRGKSYEQYF.

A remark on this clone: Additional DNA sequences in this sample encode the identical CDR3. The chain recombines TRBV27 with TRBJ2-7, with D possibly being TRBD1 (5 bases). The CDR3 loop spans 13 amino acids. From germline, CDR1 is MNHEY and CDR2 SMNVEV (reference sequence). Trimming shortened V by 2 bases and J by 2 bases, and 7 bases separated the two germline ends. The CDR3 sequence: CASSLRGPYEQYF. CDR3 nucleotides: TGTGCCAGCAGTTTAAGGGGCCCCTACGAGCAGTACTTC.

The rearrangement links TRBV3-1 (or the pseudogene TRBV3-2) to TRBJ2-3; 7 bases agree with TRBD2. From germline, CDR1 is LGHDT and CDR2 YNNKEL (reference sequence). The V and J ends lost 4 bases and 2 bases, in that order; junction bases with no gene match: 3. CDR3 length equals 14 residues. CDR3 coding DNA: TGTGCCAGCAGCCCTCGGGACTACACAGATACGCAGTATTTT. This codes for CASSPRDYTDTQYF.

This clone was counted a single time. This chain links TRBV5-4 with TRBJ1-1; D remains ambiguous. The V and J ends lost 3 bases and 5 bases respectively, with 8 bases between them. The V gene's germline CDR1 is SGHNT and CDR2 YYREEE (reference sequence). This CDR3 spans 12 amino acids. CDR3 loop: CASSYGMTEAFF. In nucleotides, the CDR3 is TGTGCCAGCAGCTACGGTATGACTGAAGCTTTCTTT.

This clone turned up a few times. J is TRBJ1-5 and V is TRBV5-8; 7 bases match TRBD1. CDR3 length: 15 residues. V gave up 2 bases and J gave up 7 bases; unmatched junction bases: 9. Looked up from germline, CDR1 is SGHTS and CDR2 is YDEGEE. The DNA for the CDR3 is TGTGCCAGCAGCTTACTCACAGGGGTTGGACAGCCCCAGCATTTT. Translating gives CASSLLTGVGQPQHF.

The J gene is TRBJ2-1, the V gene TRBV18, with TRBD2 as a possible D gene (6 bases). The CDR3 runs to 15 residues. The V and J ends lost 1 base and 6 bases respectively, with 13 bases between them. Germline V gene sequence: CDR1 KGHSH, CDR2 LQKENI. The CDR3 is CASSPRDSGSNEQFF. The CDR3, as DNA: TGTGCCAGCTCACCACGGGACTCCGGCTCCAATGAGCAGTTCTTC.

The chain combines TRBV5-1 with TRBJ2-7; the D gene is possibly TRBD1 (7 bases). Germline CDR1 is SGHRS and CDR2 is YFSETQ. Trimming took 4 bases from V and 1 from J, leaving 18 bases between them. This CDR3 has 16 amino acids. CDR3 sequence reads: CASSGRGTDLSYEQYF. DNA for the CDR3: TGCGCCAGCAGCGGCCGGGGGACAGACCTATCCTACGAGCAGTACTTC.

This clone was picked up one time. CDR3 bases: TGTGCCAGCATTTCCTTGGGCAGGGAAGAGACCCAGTACTTC. Translation: CASISLGREETQYF. The chain has TRBV5-6 and TRBJ2-5; TRBD1 might be the D (5 bases). Germline V CDR1 and CDR2: SGHDT, YYEEEE. The V end was cut by 6 bases, the J end by 3 bases, with 15 bases between. The CDR3 is 14 residues long.

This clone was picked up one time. The CDR3 DNA is TGTGCCAGCAGTATAACTAGCGGGGCCGGGGAGCTGTTTTTT. The encoded protein is CASSITSGAGELFF. The chain recombines TRBV2 with TRBJ2-2; 10 bases agree with TRBD2. Per germline, CDR1 SNHLY and CDR2 FYNNEI. This CDR3 contains 14 residues. Losses at the gene ends were 5 bases for V and 6 bases for J; bases not matched to a gene: 3.

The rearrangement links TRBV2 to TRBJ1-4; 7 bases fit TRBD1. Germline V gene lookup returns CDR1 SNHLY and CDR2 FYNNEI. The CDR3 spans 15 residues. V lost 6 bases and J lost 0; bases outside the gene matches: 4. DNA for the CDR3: TGTGCCAGCAGGCAGGGGGTGTCAACTAATGAAAAACTGTTTTTT. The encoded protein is CASRQGVSTNEKLFF.

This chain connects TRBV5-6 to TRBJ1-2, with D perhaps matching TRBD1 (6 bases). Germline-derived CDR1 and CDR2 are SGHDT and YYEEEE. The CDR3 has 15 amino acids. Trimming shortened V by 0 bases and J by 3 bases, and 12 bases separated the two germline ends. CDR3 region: CASSLGQGLDYGYTF. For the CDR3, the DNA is TGTGCCAGCAGCTTGGGGCAGGGGCTCGACTATGGCTACACCTTC.

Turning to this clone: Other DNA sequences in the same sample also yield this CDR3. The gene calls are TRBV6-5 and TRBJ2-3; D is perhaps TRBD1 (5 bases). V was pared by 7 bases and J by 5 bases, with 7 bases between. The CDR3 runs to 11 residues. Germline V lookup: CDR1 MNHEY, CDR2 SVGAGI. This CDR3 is CASTRGDTQYF. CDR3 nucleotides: TGTGCCAGCACAAGGGGAGATACGCAGTATTTT.

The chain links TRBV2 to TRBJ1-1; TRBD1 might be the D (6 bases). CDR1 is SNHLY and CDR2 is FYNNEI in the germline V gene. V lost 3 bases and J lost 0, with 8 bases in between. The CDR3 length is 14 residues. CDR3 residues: CASSEQGMNTEAFF. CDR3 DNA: TGTGCCAGCAGTGAGCAGGGGATGAACACTGAAGCTTTCTTT.

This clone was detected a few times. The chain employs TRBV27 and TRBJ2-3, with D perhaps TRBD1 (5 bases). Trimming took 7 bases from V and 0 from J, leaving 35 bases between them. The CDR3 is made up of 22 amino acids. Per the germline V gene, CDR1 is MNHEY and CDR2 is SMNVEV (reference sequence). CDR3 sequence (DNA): TGTGCCAGCACCCCGCCTGTCCAACAGAACCTTCGACAGCTAAGAAGCACAGATACGCAGTATTTT. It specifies CASTPPVQQNLRQLRSTDTQYF.

The CDR3 DNA follows: TGTGCCAGTAGTCCCGGACTGACCCAGCATTTT. Protein sequence: CASSPGLTQHF. The V gene is TRBV19, the J gene TRBJ1-5; D not certain. The V end was cut by 5 bases, the J end by 11 bases, with 10 bases between. The CDR3 sequence is 11 residues long. Germline V gene lookup returns CDR1 LNHDA and CDR2 SQIVND (reference sequence).

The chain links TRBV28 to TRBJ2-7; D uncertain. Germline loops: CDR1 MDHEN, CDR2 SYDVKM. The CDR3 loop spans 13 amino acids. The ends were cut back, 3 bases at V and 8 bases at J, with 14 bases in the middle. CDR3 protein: CASSLGLSNQQYF. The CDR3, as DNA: TGTGCCAGCAGTTTGGGCCTTTCGAATCAGCAGTACTTC.